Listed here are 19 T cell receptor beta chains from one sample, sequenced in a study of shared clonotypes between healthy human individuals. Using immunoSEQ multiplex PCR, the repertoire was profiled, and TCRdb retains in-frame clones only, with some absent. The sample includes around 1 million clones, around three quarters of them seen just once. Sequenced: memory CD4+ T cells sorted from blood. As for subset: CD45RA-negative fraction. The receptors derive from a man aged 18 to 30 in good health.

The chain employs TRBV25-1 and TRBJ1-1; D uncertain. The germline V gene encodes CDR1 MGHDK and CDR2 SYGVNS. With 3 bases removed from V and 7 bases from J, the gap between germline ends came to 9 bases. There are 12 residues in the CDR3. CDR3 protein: CASSDPGSEAFF. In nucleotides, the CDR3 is TGTGCCAGCAGTGATCCGGGCAGTGAAGCTTTCTTT.

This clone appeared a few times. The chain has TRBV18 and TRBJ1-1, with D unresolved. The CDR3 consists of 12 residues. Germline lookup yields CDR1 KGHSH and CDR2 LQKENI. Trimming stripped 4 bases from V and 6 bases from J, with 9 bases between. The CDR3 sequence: CASSREASEAFF. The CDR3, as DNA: TGTGCCAGCTCACGGGAGGCTTCTGAAGCTTTCTTT.

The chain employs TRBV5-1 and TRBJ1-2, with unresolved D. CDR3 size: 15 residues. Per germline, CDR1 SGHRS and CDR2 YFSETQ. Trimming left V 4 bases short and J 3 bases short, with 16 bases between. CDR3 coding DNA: TGCGCCAGCAGCCCCGAGGGTACCGACTACTATGGCTACACCTTC. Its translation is CASSPEGTDYYGYTF.

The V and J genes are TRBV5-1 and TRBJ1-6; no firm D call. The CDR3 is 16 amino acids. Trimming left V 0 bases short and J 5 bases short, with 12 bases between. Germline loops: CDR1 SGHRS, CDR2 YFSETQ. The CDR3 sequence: CASSLDTGDDNSPLHF. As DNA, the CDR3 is TGCGCCAGCAGCTTGGACACGGGAGACGATAATTCACCCCTCCACTTT.

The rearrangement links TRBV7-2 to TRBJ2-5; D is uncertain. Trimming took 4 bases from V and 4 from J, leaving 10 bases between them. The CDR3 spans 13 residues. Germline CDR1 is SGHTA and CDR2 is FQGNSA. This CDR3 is CASSYAMGETQYF. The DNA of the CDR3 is TGTGCCAGCAGCTATGCGATGGGAGAGACCCAGTACTTC.

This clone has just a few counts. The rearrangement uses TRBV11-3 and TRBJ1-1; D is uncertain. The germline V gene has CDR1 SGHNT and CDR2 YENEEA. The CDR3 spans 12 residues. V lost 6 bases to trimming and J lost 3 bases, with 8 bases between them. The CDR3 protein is CASREIYTEAFF. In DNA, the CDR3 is TGTGCCAGCAGGGAAATTTACACTGAAGCTTTCTTT.

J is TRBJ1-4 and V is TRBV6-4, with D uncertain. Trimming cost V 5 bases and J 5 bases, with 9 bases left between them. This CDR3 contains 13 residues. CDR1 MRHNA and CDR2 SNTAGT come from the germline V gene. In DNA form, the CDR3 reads TGTGCCAGCAGTTCCACAAGCAATGAAAAACTGTTTTTT. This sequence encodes CASSSTSNEKLFF.

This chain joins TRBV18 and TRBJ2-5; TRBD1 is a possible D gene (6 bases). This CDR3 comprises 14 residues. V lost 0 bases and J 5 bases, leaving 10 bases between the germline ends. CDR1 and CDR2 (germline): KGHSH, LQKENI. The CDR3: CASSPPPQGETQYF. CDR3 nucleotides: TGTGCCAGCTCACCACCCCCCCAGGGGGAGACCCAGTACTTC.

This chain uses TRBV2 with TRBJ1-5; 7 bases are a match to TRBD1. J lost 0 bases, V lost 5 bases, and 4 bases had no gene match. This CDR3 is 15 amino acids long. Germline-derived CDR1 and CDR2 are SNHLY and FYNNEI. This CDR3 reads CASSRDRYSNQPQHF. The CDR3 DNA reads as TGTGCCAGCAGTAGGGACAGATATAGCAATCAGCCCCAGCATTTT. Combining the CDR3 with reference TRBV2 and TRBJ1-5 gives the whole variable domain EPEVTQTPSHQVTQMGQEVILRCVPISNHLYFYWYRQILGQKVEFLVSFYNNEISEKSEIFDDQFSVERPDGSNFTLKIRSTKLEDSAMYFCASSRDRYSNQPQHFGDGTRLSIL.

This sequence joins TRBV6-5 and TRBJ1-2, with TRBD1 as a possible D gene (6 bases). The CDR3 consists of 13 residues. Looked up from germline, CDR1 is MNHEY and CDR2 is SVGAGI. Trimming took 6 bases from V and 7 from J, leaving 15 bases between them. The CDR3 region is CASSQRTGTGYTF. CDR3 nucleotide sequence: TGTGCCAGCAGCCAGAGAACAGGGACTGGCTACACCTTC.

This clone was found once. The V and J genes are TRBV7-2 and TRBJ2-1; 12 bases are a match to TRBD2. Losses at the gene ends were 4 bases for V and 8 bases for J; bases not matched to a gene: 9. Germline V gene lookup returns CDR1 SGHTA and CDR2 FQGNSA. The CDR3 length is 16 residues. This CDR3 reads CASSSPTSGRIYEQFF. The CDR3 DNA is TGTGCCAGCAGCTCCCCGACTAGCGGGAGAATCTATGAGCAGTTCTTC. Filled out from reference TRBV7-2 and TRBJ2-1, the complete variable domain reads GAGVSQSPSNKVTEKGKDVELRCDPISGHTALYWYRQSLGQGLEFLIYFQGNSAPDKSGLPSDRFSAERTGGSVSTLTIQRTQQEDSAVYLCASSSPTSGRIYEQFFGPGTRLTVL.

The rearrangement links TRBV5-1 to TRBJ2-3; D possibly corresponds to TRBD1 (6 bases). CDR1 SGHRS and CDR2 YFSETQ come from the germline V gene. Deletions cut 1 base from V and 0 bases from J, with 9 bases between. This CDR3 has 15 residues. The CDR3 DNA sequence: TGCGCCAGCAGCTTGTTACAGGGTAGCACAGATACGCAGTATTTT. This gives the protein CASSLLQGSTDTQYF.

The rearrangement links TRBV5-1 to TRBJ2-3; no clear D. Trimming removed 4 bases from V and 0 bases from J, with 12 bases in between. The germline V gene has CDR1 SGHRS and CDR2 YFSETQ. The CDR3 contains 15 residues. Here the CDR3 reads CASSKTGYSTDTQYF. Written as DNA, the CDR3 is TGCGCCAGCAGCAAGACTGGTTATAGCACAGATACGCAGTATTTT. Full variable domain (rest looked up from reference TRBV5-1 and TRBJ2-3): KAGVTQTPRYLIKTRGQQVTLSCSPISGHRSVSWYQQTPGQGLQFLFEYFSETQRNKGNFPGRFSGRQFSNSRSEMNVSTLELGDSALYLCASSKTGYSTDTQYFGPGTRLTVL.

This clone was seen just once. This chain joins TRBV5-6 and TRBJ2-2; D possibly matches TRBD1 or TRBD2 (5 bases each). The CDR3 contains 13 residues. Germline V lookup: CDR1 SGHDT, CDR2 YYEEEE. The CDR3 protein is CAARDPATGELFF. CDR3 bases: TGTGCTGCAAGGGACCCAGCTACCGGGGAGCTGTTTTTT.

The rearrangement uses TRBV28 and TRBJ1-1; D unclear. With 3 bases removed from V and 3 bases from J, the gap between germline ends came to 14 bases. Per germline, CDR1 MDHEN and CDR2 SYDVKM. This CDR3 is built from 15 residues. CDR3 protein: CASSLPQAAYTEAFF. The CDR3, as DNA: TGTGCCAGCAGTTTGCCCCAGGCAGCATACACTGAAGCTTTCTTT.

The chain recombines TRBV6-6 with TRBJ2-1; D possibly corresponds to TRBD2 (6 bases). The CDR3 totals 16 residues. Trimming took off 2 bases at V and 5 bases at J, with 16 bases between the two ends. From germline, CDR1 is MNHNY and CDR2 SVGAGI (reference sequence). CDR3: CASSYPGGRLHNEQFF. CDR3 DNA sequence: TGTGCCAGCAGTTACCCTGGGGGGAGGTTACACAATGAGCAGTTCTTC.

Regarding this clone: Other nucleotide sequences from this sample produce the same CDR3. In nucleotides, the CDR3 is TGTGCCAGCAGCCGTGGGAACACCGGGGAGCTGTTTTTT. Protein sequence: CASSRGNTGELFF. The rearrangement joins TRBV11-3 to TRBJ2-2; no clear D. V lost 5 bases, J lost 1 base, and 5 bases lay in between. Germline assignment: CDR1 SGHNT and CDR2 YENEEA. CDR3 length: 13 residues.

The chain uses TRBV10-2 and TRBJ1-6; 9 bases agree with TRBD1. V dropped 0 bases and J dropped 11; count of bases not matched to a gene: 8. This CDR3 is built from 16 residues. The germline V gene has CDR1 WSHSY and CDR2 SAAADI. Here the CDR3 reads CASSESGTGRAAPLHF. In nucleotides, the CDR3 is TGCGCCAGCAGTGAGTCGGGGACAGGGCGGGCGGCACCCCTCCACTTT.

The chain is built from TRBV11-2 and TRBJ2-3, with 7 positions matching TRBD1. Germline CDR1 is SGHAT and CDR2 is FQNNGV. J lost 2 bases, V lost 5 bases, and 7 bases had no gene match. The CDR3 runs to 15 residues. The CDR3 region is CASSEGAANTDTQYF. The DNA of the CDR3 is TGTGCCAGCAGCGAGGGGGCCGCTAACACAGATACGCAGTATTTT.